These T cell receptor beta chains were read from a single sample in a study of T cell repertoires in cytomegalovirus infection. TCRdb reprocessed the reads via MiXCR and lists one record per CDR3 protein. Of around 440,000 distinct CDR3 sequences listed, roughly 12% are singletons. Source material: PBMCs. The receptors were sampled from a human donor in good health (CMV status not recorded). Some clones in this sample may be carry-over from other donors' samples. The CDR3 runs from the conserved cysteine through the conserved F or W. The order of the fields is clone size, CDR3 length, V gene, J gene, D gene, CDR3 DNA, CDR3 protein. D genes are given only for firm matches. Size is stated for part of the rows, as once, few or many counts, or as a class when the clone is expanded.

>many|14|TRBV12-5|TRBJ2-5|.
TGTGCTAGTGGCGGGGAGTCGGGGCCGGAGACCCAGTACTTC
CASGGESGPETQYF
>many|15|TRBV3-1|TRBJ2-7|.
TGTGCCAGCAGCCAAGGGGCGGGGTCCTACTACGAGCAGTACTTC
CASSQGAGSYYEQYF
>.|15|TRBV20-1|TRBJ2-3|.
TGCAGTGCTAGAGCTAGCAGTTCTGGCACAGATACGCAGTATTTT
CSARASSSGTDTQYF
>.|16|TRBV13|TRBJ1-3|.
TGTGCCAGCAGCCCCCAAAGGCACAGCCCTGGAAACACCATATATTTT
CASSPQRHSPGNTIYF
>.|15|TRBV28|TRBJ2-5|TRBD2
TGTGCCAGCAGTCCCCTAGCGGAGACGGGAGAGACCCAGTACTTC
CASSPLAETGETQYF
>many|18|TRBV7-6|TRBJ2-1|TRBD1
TGTGCCAGCAGCCTAAGGACAGGGGGCAGGGGGTCCTACAATGAGCAGTTCTTC
CASSLRTGGRGSYNEQFF
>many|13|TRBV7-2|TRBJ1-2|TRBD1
TGTGCCAGCAGCTTAGGAATAGGGGGCGGCTACACCTTC
CASSLGIGGGYTF
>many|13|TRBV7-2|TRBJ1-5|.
TGTGCCAGCAGCTTTGCCCTCAATCAGCCCCAGCATTTT
CASSFALNQPQHF
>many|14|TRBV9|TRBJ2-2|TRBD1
TGTGCCAGCAGCGTCGACAGGGACACCGGGGAGCTGTTTTTT
CASSVDRDTGELFF
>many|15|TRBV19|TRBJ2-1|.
TGTGCCAGTAGTATAGAACCCACGGGCTACAATGAGCAGTTCTTC
CASSIEPTGYNEQFF
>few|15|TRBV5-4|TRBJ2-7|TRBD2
TGTGCCAGCAGCTCATCGACTAGCGGGGGTTACGAGCAGTACTTC
CASSSSTSGGYEQYF
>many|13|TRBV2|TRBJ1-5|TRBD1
TGTGCCAGCAGGGGACAGAGAGATCAGCCCCAGCATTTT
CASRGQRDQPQHF
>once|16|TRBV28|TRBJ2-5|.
TGTGCCAGCAGTTTAAGGGCGGGCCCCTCTGAAGAGACCCAGTACTTC
CASSLRAGPSEETQYF
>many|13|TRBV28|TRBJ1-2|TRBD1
TGTGCCAGCATTACAGGGGGCCAAGGTGGCTACACCTTC
CASITGGQGGYTF
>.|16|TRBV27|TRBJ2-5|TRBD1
TGTGCCAGCAGTTTTAGAAGGGGGCCGGGCCAAGAGACCCAGTACTTC
CASSFRRGPGQETQYF
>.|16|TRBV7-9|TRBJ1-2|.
TGTGCCAGCAGCTTATCACACCTCCAGGACAGCTATGGCTACACCTTC
CASSLSHLQDSYGYTF
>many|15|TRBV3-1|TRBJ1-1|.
TGTGCCAGCAGCCCACAGGGAACCATGAACACTGAAGCTTTCTTT
CASSPQGTMNTEAFF
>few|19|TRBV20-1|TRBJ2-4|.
TGCAGTGCCTGCAGTGGGCCGGGACAACAAAATCTAGCCAAAAACATTCAGTACTTC
CSACSGPGQQNLAKNIQYF
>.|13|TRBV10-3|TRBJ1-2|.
TGTGCCATCAGTGACTCCTCCGGTTGGGGCTACACCTTC
CAISDSSGWGYTF
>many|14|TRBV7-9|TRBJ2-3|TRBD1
TGTGCCAGCAGCTCGACAGGGGACCCAGATACGCAGTATTTT
CASSSTGDPDTQYF
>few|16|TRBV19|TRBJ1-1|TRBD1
TGTGCCAGTAGTATAAGACAGGGGGCTATGAACACTGAAGCTTTCTTT
CASSIRQGAMNTEAFF
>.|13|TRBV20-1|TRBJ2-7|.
TGCAGTGCTAAAAGGGACAACTCCTACGAGCAGTACTTC
CSAKRDNSYEQYF
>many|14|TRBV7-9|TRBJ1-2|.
TGTGCCAGCAGCTCCAAACTCGGAAACTATGGCTACACCTTC
CASSSKLGNYGYTF
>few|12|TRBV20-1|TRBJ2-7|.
TGCAGTGCCTCCAGAGGGTCGTACGAGCAGTACTTC
CSASRGSYEQYF
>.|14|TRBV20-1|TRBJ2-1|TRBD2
TGCAGTGCTCCCCAGGTAGCGGGAGACAATGAGCAGTTCTTC
CSAPQVAGDNEQFF
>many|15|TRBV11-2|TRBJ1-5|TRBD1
TGTGCCAGCAGCCCCACCCGGACAGGAAATCAGCCCCAGCATTTT
CASSPTRTGNQPQHF
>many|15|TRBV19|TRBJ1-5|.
TGTGCCAGTAGTATAGAGGACAGATACAATCAGCCCCAGCATTTT
CASSIEDRYNQPQHF
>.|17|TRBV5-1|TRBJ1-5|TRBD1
TGCGCCAGCAGCTTGGCCCCAGGGACAGGGGGAAATCAGCCCCAGCATTTT
CASSLAPGTGGNQPQHF
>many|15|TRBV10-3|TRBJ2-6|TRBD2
TGTGCCATCAGTGAGTCGGGAGGGGTCCCCAACGTCCTGACTTTC
CAISESGGVPNVLTF
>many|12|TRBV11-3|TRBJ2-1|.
TGTGCCAGCAGCTCCGTGAGGAATGAGCAGTTCTTC
CASSSVRNEQFF